Below are 2 T cell receptor beta chains sequenced from a single sample in a study of T cell changes during pregnancy in multiple sclerosis. Using immunoSEQ multiplex PCR, the repertoire was profiled, and TCRdb retains in-frame clones only, with some absent. The data contain around 40,000 clones, approximately 89% of them singletons. The specimen comprised CD4+ T cells from peripheral blood mononuclear cells, sampled after pregnancy. Every receptor here comes from a female donor in good health, enrolled as a control in a pregnancy study.

This chain joins TRBV19 and TRBJ2-3; 8 bases agree with TRBD2. CDR1 is LNHDA, CDR2 SQIVND, per germline (reference sequence). J lost 5 bases, V lost 9 bases, and 22 bases had no gene match. CDR3 length: 18 residues. CDR3 in amino acids: CASGGLGAMGSVEDTQYF. CDR3 DNA: TGTGCCAGCGGGGGACTAGGGGCTATGGGTTCGGTCGAAGATACGCAGTATTTT. The variable domain in full, with the rest retrieved from reference TRBV19 and TRBJ2-3, is DGGITQSPKYLFRKEGQNVTLSCEQNLNHDAMYWYRQDPGQGLRLIYYSQIVNDFQKGDIAEGYSVSREKKESFPLTVTSAQKNPTAFYLCASGGLGAMGSVEDTQYFGPGTRLTVL.

The chain links TRBV2 to TRBJ2-3, with 9 bases matching TRBD1. This CDR3 has 15 residues. J was trimmed by 0 bases and V by 10 bases; bases with no gene match: 8. Germline lookup yields CDR1 SNHLY and CDR2 FYNNEI. In DNA form, the CDR3 reads TGTGCCACCGGCCGGGACAGGGCTAGCACAGATACGCAGTATTTT. Its protein product is CATGRDRASTDTQYF.